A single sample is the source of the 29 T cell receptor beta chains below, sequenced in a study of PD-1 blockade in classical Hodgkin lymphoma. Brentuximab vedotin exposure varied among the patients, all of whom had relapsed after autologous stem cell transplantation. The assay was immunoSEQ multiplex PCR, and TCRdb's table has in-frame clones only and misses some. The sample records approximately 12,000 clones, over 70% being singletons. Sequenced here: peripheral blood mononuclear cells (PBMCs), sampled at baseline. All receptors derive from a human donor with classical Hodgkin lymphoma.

CDR3 amino acids: CASSLKSPYEQYF. The CDR3 DNA reads TGTGCCAGCAGTTTAAAGTCCCCCTACGAGCAGTACTTC. The V and J genes are TRBV28 and TRBJ2-7; D call uncertain. The CDR3 runs to 13 residues. Trimming removed 2 bases from V and 2 bases from J, with 7 bases in between. Germline lookup yields CDR1 MDHEN and CDR2 SYDVKM.

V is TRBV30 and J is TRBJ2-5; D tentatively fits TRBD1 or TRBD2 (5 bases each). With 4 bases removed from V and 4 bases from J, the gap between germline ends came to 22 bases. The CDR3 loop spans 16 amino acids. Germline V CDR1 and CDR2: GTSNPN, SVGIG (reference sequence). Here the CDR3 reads CAWKRSGTSWGETQYF. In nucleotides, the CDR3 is TGTGCCTGGAAGCGTTCGGGGACGTCATGGGGAGAGACCCAGTACTTC.

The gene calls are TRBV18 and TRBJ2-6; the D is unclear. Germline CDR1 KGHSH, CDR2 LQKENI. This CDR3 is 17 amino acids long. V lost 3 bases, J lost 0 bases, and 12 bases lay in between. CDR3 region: CASSPISGSSGANVLTF. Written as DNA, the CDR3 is TGTGCCAGCTCACCGATCTCTGGGTCCTCTGGGGCCAACGTCCTGACTTTC.

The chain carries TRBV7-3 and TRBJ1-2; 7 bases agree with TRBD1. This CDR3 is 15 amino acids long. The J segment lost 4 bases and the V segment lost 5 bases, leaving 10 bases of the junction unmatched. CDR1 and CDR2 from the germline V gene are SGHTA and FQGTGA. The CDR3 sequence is CASSPRQGWIYGYTF. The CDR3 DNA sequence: TGTGCCAGCAGCCCCCGACAGGGTTGGATCTATGGCTACACCTTC.

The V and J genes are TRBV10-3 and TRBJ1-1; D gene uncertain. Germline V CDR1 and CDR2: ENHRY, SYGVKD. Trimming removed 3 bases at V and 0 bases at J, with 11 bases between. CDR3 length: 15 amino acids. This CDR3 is CAISEFKGMNTEAFF. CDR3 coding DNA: TGTGCCATCAGTGAATTTAAGGGAATGAACACTGAAGCTTTCTTT.

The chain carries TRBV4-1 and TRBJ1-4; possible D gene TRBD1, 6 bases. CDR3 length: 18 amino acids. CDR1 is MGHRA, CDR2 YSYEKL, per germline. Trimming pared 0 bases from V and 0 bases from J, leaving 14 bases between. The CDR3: CASSQDPGVGPTNEKLFF. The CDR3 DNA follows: TGCGCCAGCAGCCAAGATCCAGGGGTCGGGCCAACTAATGAAAAACTGTTTTTT.

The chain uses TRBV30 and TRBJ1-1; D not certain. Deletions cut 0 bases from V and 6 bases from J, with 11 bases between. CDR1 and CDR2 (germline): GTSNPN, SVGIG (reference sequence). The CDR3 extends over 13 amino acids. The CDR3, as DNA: TGTGCCTGGAGTGTACCCTGGGCAGCTGAAGCTTTCTTT. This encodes CAWSVPWAAEAFF.

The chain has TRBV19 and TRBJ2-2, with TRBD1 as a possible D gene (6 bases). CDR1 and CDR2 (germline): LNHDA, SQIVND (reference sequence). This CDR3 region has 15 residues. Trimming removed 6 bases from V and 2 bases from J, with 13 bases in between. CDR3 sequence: CASRSPGVNTGELFF. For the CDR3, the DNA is TGTGCCAGTAGAAGCCCAGGGGTAAACACCGGGGAGCTGTTTTTT. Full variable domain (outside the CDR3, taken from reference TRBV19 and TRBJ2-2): DGGITQSPKYLFRKEGQNVTLSCEQNLNHDAMYWYRQDPGQGLRLIYYSQIVNDFQKGDIAEGYSVSREKKESFPLTVTSAQKNPTAFYLCASRSPGVNTGELFFGEGSRLTVL.

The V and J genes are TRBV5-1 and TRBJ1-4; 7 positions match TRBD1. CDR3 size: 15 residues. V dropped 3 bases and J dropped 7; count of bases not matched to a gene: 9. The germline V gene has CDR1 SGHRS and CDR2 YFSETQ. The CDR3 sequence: CASSSGQAWGEKLFF. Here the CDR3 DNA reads TGCGCCAGCAGCTCCGGACAGGCCTGGGGTGAAAAACTGTTTTTT.

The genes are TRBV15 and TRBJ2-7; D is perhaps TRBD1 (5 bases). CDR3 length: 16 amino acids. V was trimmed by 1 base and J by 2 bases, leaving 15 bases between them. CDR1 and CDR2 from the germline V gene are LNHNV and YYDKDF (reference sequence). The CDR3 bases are TGTGCCACCAGCAGAGCAAGCCAGGGCAGGGCCTACGAGCAGTACTTC. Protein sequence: CATSRASQGRAYEQYF.

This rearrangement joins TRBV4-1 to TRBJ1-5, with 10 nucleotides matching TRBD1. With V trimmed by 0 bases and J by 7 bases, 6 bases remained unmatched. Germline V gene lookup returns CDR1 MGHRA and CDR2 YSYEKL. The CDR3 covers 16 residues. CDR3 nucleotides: TGCGCCAGCAGCCAAGAACCGGGACAGGGGTACCAGCCCCAGCATTTT. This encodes CASSQEPGQGYQPQHF.

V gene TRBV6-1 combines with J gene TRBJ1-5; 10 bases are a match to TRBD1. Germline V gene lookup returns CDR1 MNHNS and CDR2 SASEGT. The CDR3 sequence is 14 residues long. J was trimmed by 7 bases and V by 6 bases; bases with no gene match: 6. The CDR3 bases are TGTGCCAGCAGGACAGGGGGCGCCGGGCAGCCCCAGCATTTT. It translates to CASRTGGAGQPQHF.

CDR3: CASSPYPEAETQETQYF. DNA of the CDR3: TGTGCCAGCAGCCCCTACCCTGAGGCAGAGACCCAAGAGACCCAGTACTTC. The chain carries TRBV11-2 and TRBJ2-5, with D hard to call. Trimming removed 5 bases from V and 1 base from J, with 20 bases in between. Per the germline V gene, CDR1 is SGHAT and CDR2 is FQNNGV. This CDR3 is built from 17 residues.

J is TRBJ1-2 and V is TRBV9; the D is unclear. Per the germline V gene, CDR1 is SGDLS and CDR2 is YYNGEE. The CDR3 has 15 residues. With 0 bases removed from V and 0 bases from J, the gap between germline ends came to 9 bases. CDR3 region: CASSVAGRSNYGYTF. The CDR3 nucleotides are TGTGCCAGCAGCGTAGCTGGCAGATCTAACTATGGCTACACCTTC.

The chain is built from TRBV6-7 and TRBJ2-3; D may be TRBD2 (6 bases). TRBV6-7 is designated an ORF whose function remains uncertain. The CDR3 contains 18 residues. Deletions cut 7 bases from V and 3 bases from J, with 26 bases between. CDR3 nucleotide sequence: TGTGCCAGCATTATATCCCTTTCGGAGGGAGAGGCAACAGATACGCAGTATTTT. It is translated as CASIISLSEGEATDTQYF.

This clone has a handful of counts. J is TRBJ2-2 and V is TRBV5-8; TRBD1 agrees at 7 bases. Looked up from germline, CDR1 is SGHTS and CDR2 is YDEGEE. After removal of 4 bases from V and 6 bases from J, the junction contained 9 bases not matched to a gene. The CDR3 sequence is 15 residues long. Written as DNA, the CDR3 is TGTGCCAGCAGCCGGGACAGTGGGATCGCCGGGGAGCTGTTTTTT. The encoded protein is CASSRDSGIAGELFF.

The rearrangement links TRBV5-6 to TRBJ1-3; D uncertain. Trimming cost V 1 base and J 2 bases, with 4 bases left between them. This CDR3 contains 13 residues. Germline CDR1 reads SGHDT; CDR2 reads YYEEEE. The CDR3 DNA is TGTGCCAGCAGCTTGTACACTGGAAACACCATATATTTT. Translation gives CASSLYTGNTIYF.

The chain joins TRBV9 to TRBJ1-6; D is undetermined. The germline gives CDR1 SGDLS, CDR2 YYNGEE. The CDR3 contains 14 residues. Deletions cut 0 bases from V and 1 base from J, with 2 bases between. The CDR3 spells CASSVGSYNSPLHF. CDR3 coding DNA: TGTGCCAGCAGCGTAGGTTCCTATAATTCACCCCTCCACTTT. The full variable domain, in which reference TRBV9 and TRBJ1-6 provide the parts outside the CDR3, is DSGVTQTPKHLITATGQRVTLRCSPRSGDLSVYWYQQSLDQGLQFLIQYYNGEERAKGNILERFSAQQFPDLHSELNLSSLELGDSALYFCASSVGSYNSPLHFGNGTRLTVT.

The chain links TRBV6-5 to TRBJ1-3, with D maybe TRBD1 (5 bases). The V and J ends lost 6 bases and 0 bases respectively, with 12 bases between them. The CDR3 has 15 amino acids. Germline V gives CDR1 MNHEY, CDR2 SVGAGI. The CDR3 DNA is TGTGCCAGCAGCAGGGCGCTAACCTCTGGAAACACCATATATTTT. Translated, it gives CASSRALTSGNTIYF.

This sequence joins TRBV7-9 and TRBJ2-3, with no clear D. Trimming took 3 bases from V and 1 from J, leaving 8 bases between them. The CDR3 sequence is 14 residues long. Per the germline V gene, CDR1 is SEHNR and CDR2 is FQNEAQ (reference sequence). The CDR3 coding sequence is TGTGCCAGCAGCTTTCGGGCGGGCACAGATACGCAGTATTTT. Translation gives CASSFRAGTDTQYF. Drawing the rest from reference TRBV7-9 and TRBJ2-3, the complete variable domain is DTGVSQNPRHKITKRGQNVTFRCDPISEHNRLYWYRQTLGQGPEFLTYFQNEAQLEKSRLLSDRFSAERPKGSFSTLEIQRTEQGDSAMYLCASSFRAGTDTQYFGPGTRLTVL.

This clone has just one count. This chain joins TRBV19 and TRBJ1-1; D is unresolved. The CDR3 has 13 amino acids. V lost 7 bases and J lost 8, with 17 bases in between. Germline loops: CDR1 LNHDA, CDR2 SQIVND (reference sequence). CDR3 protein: CASKGWGAEEAFF. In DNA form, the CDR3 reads TGTGCCAGTAAGGGTTGGGGTGCTGAGGAAGCTTTCTTT.

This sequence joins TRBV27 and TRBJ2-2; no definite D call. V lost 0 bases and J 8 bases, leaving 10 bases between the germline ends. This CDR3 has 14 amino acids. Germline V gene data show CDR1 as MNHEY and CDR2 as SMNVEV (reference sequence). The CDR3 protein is CASSLSRIAGELFF. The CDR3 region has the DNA TGTGCCAGCAGTTTATCCAGGATTGCTGGGGAGCTGTTTTTT.

CDR3 DNA sequence: TGTGCCAGTACCTCCCTGGGCAGGTCGGGTACCGGGGAGCTGTTTTTT. As protein: CASTSLGRSGTGELFF. This rearrangement joins TRBV19 to TRBJ2-2, with D uncertain. V lost 7 bases and J 5 bases, leaving 20 bases between the germline ends. From germline, CDR1 is LNHDA and CDR2 SQIVND (reference sequence). CDR3 length: 16 residues.

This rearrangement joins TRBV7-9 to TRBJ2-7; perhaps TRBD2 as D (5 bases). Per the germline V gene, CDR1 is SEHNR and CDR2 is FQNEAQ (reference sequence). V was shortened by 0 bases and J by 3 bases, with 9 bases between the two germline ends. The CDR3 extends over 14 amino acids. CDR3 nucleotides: TGTGCCAGCAGCTTAGCGGGAGCTCTCTACGAGCAGTACTTC. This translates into CASSLAGALYEQYF.

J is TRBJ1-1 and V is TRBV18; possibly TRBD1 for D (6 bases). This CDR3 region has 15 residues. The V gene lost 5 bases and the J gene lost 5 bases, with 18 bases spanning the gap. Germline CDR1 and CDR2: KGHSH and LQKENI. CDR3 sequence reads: CASSNTQGGLTEAFF. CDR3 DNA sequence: TGTGCCAGCTCAAACACACAGGGAGGTTTGACTGAAGCTTTCTTT.

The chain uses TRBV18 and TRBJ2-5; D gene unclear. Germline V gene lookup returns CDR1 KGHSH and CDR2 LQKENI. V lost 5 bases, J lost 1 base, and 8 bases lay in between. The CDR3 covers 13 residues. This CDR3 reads CASSFGFQETQYF. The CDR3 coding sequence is TGTGCCAGCTCATTTGGGTTCCAAGAGACCCAGTACTTC. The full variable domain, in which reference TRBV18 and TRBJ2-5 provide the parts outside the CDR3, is NAGVMQNPRHLVRRRGQEARLRCSPMKGHSHVYWYRQLPEEGLKFMVYLQKENIIDESGMPKERFSAEFPKEGPSILRIQQVVRGDSAAYFCASSFGFQETQYFGPGTRLLVL.

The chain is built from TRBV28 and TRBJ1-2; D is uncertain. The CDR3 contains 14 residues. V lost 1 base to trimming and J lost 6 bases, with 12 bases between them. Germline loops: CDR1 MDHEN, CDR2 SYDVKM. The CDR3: CASSLSRTTDGYTF. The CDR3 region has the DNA TGTGCCAGCAGTTTATCCCGGACGACGGATGGCTACACCTTC.

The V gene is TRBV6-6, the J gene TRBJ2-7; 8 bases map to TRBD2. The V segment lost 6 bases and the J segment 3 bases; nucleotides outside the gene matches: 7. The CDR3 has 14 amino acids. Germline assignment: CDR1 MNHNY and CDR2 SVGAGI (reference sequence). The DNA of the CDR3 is TGTGCCAGCAGGTTGGTAGCGGGACTCTACGAGCAGTACTTC. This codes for CASRLVAGLYEQYF.

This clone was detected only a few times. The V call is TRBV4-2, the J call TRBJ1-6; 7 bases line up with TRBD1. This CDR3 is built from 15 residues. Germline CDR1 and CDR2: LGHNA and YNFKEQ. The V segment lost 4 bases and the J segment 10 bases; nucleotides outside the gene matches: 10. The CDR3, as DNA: TGTGCCAGCAGCCCCTACAGGGGAGGGGGATCACCCCTCCACTTT. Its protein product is CASSPYRGGGSPLHF.